One sample yielded the 18 T cell receptor beta chains listed below, sequenced in a study of CD8 T cells in ankylosing spondylitis. These TCRs' antigens remain unknown. MiXCR was run by TCRdb on the 5' RACE reads, yielding one entry per CDR3 protein. The sample lists about 500,000 distinct CDR3 sequences, roughly 13% seen once, with almost 7% in the top ten. General observations from the study: A motif in TCR beta, a set of several highly homologous variants, appeared characteristic of ankylosing spondylitis blood.

The source material was blood, either unsorted or a sorted T cell fraction (not recorded which). These receptors were collected from a male donor with ankylosing spondylitis.

V gene TRBV6-1 combines with J gene TRBJ2-1; no clear D. V was cut by 5 bases and J by 9 bases, with 8 bases left in between. CDR3 size: 11 residues. The germline gives CDR1 MNHNS, CDR2 SASEGT. CDR3 nucleotide sequence: TGTGCCAGCAGTTTCCACGGTGAGCAGTTCTTC. This translates into CASSFHGEQFF.

This clonotype was seen a few times. The chain combines TRBV20-1 with TRBJ2-7; the D gene is possibly TRBD2 (5 bases). CDR3 length equals 14 residues. V gave up 6 bases and J gave up 2 bases, with 17 bases separating them. Germline V gene sequence: CDR1 DFQATT, CDR2 SNEGSKA (reference sequence). Here the CDR3 reads CSAPRVGSAYEQYF. CDR3 bases: TGCAGTGCCCCCCGGGTTGGTAGCGCCTACGAGCAGTACTTC.

The sample holds one count of this clonotype. One junction end disagrees with the germline gene, perhaps due to a read error. The V call is TRBV7-2, the J call TRBJ1-5, with D perhaps TRBD1 (5 bases). Germline-derived CDR1 and CDR2 are SGHTA and FQGNSA. This CDR3 spans 15 amino acids. Written as DNA, the CDR3 is TGTGCCAGCAGCCTAGCCAGACAGCTTAATCAGCCCCAGCATTTT. As protein: CASSLARQLNQPQHF.

The chain combines TRBV3-1 with TRBJ2-7, with 14 bases aligning to TRBD2. Germline trimming cut 1 base from V and 3 bases from J; bases unmatched to any gene: 2. CDR1 is LGHDT and CDR2 is YNNKEL in the germline V gene (reference sequence). The length of the CDR3 is 16 residues. CDR3 region: CASSQGTSGRFYEQYF. The DNA for the CDR3 is TGTGCCAGCAGCCAAGGGACTAGCGGGAGGTTCTACGAGCAGTACTTC.

This clonotype came up a few times. The chain recombines TRBV25-1 with TRBJ1-2; 8 nucleotides match TRBD1. V trimming: 6 bases; J trimming: 6 bases; junction bases outside the gene matches: 6. Germline V gene sequence: CDR1 MGHDK, CDR2 SYGVNS. CDR3 length equals 13 residues. This CDR3 is CASSRPGGDGYTF. Written as DNA, the CDR3 is TGTGCCAGCAGCAGACCAGGGGGCGATGGCTACACCTTC.

This clonotype was detected only a few times. The rearrangement joins TRBV12-3 or TRBV12-4 to TRBJ1-5; D not certain. The CDR3 sequence is 14 residues long. V shed 5 bases and J shed 3 bases, with 11 bases lying between them. In DNA, the CDR3 is TGTGCCAGCAGTCGTCAGGATCTCAATCAGCCCCAGCATTTT. Translated: CASSRQDLNQPQHF.

This chain's CDR3 is CASRVAGATYNEQFF. The CDR3 DNA sequence: TGTGCCAGCCGGGTGGCGGGAGCTACCTACAATGAGCAGTTCTTC. V gene TRBV6-1 combines with J gene TRBJ2-1, with 7 bases fitting TRBD2. This CDR3 region has 15 residues. The V segment lost 8 bases and the J segment 2 bases; nucleotides outside the gene matches: 9. Germline V CDR1 and CDR2: MNHNS, SASEGT.

This clonotype was recorded a few times. The chain couples TRBV20-1 to TRBJ1-2, with D possibly matching TRBD1 (6 bases). V was cut by 1 base and J by 8 bases, with 11 bases left in between. The CDR3 length is 12 residues. Germline CDR1 reads DFQATT; CDR2 reads SNEGSKA (reference sequence). The CDR3 is CSARGTAIGYTF. In nucleotides, the CDR3 is TGCAGTGCTAGAGGGACAGCTATAGGCTACACCTTC.

V gene TRBV5-1 combines with J gene TRBJ2-2; TRBD2 matches 13 bases. The germline V gene encodes CDR1 SGHRS and CDR2 YFSETQ. CDR3 length: 17 residues. With V trimmed by 4 bases and J by 3 bases, 6 bases remained unmatched. The CDR3 sequence: CASSGGLAGDYTGELFF. The CDR3 DNA follows: TGCGCCAGCAGCGGTGGACTAGCGGGAGATTACACCGGGGAGCTGTTTTTT.

The V and J genes are TRBV6-1 and TRBJ1-1; a weak D match, TRBD1 (5 bases). CDR3 length: 16 residues. The germline CDR1 and CDR2 sequences are MNHNS and SASEGT. V lost 4 bases and J 5 bases, leaving 20 bases between the germline ends. This CDR3 reads CASSGHLGQRRTEAFF. The CDR3 DNA follows: TGTGCCAGCAGTGGCCACTTAGGACAAAGGCGGACTGAAGCTTTCTTT.

This clonotype has more than one count but fewer than ten. The chain has TRBV27 and TRBJ2-1; 7 nucleotides align to TRBD2. Germline trimming cut 5 bases from V and 5 bases from J; bases unmatched to any gene: 9. Germline values: CDR1 MNHEY, CDR2 SMNVEV (reference sequence). The CDR3 spans 15 residues. The CDR3 DNA reads TGTGCCAGCAGTACCAACCGGGACTACAACAATGAGCAGTTCTTC. Translated, it gives CASSTNRDYNNEQFF.

Only a few counts were recorded for this clonotype. CDR3 protein: CASTGQGSAGGELFF. The CDR3 coding sequence is TGTGCCAGCACTGGGCAGGGTAGCGCTGGCGGGGAGCTGTTTTTT. V is TRBV25-1 and J is TRBJ2-2; perhaps D is TRBD1 or TRBD2 (5 bases each). The V end lost 7 bases, the J end lost 7 bases, and 19 bases lay between the germline ends. CDR1 is MGHDK, CDR2 SYGVNS, per germline. The CDR3 is 15 amino acids.

The chain has TRBV2 and TRBJ2-7; possible D gene TRBD1, 6 bases. The CDR3 has 13 residues. V was trimmed by 4 bases and J by 6 bases, leaving 13 bases between them. Per germline, CDR1 SNHLY and CDR2 FYNNEI. Here the CDR3 reads CASSASGTTEQYV. In DNA, the CDR3 is TGTGCCAGCAGTGCATCCGGGACAACCGAGCAGTACGTC.

This clonotype was seen a few times. The V and J genes are TRBV2 and TRBJ2-1; tentative D call: TRBD2 (6 bases). This CDR3 contains 13 residues. Germline loops: CDR1 SNHLY, CDR2 FYNNEI. V was pared by 7 bases and J by 9 bases, with 16 bases between. CDR3 DNA: TGTGCCAGCATGGCGGGACCCGGCATTGAGCAGTTCTTC. As protein: CASMAGPGIEQFF.

The chain combines TRBV5-1 with TRBJ1-5; D might be TRBD1 (5 bases). V was cut by 4 bases and J by 6 bases, with 17 bases left in between. Germline loops: CDR1 SGHRS, CDR2 YFSETQ. This CDR3 is 15 amino acids long. CDR3 in DNA: TGCGCCAGCAGCCTCAATGGACAATTGGGTCAGCCCCAGCATTTT. Translation gives CASSLNGQLGQPQHF.

In this sample, this clonotype turned up a few times. This rearrangement joins TRBV14 to TRBJ2-4, with D perhaps matching TRBD2 (6 bases). Germline V lookup: CDR1 SGHDN, CDR2 FVKESK. This CDR3 is 15 amino acids long. V was cut by 4 bases and J by 0 bases, with 10 bases left in between. The CDR3 sequence: CASSLAGLAKNIQYF. CDR3 DNA: TGTGCCAGCAGCCTTGCGGGGCTAGCCAAAAACATTCAGTACTTC.

This clonotype was observed a handful of times. This chain connects TRBV20-1 to TRBJ2-7; TRBD2 aligns across 12 bases. Unmatched junction bases numbered 7, after V lost 1 base and J lost 6 bases. The CDR3 is 15 residues long. CDR1 DFQATT and CDR2 SNEGSKA come from the germline V gene (reference sequence). For the CDR3, the DNA is TGCAGTGCTAGAGTGACTAGCGGGAGTTTGGGCGAGCAGTACTTC. This encodes CSARVTSGSLGEQYF.

A few counts support this clonotype. The chain links TRBV9 to TRBJ2-3; 7 nucleotides line up with TRBD1. Per the germline V gene, CDR1 is SGDLS and CDR2 is YYNGEE. V was clipped by 0 bases and J by 2 bases; unmatched bases: 3. The CDR3 runs 15 residues. CDR3 sequence reads: CASSVGTGLTDTQYF. The CDR3 nucleotides are TGTGCCAGCAGCGTAGGGACAGGTCTCACAGATACGCAGTATTTT.